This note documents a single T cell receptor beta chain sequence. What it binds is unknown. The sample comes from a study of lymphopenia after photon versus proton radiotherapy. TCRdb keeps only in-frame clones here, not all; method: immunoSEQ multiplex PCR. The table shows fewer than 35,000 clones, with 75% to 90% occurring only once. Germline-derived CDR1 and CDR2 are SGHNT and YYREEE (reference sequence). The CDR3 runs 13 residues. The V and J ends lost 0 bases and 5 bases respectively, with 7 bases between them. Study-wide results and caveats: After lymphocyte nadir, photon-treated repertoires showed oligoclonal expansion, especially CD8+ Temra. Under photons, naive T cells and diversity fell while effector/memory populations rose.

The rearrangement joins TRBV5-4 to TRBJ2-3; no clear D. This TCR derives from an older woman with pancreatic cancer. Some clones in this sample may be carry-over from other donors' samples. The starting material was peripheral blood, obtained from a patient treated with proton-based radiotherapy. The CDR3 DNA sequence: TGTGCCAGCAGCTTGGACACGGGAGATACGCAGTATTTT. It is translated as CASSLDTGDTQYF.